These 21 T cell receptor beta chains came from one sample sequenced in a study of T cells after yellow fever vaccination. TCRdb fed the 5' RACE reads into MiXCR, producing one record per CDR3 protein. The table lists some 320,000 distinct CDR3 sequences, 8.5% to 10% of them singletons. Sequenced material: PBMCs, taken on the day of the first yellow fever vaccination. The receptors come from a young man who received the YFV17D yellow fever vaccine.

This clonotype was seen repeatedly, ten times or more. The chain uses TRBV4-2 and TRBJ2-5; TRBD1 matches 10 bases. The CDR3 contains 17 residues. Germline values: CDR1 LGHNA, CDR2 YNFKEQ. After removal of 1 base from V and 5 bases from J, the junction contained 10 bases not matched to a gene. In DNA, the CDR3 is TGTGCCAGCAGCCAAGTAACGGGACAGGGGATTTCGGAGACCCAGTACTTC. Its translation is CASSQVTGQGISETQYF.

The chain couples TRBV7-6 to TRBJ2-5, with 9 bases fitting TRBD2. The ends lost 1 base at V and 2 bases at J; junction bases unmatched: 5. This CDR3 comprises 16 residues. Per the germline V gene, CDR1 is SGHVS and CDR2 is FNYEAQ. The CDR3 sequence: CASSLDPSGAQETQYF. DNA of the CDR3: TGTGCCAGCAGCTTAGATCCTAGCGGGGCGCAAGAGACCCAGTACTTC.

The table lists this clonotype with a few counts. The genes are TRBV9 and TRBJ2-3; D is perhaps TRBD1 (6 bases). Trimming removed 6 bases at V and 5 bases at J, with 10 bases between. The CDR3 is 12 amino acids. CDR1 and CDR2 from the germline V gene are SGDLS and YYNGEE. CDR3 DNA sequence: TGTGCCAGCAAAGGGGGTGGAGATACGCAGTATTTT. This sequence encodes CASKGGGDTQYF.

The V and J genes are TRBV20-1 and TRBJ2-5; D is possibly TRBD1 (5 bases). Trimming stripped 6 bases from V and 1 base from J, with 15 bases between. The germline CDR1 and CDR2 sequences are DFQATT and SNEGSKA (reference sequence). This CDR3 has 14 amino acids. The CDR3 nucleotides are TGCAGTGCCCCCTCAGGGATTCTCCAAGAGACCCAGTACTTC. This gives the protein CSAPSGILQETQYF.

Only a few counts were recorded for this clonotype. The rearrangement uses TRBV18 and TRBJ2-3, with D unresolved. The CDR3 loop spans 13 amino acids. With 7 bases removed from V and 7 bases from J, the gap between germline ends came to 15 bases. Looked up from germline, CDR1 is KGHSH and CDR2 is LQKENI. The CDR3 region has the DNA TGTGCCAGCTGGAATACCGTTACCTATACGCAGTATTTT. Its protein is CASWNTVTYTQYF.

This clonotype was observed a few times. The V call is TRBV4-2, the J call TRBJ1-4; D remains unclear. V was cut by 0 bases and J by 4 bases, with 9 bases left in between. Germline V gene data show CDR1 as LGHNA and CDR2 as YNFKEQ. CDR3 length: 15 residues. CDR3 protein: CASSQEAYYNEKLFF. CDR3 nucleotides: TGTGCCAGCAGCCAAGAGGCTTACTATAATGAAAAACTGTTTTTT.

CDR3 loop: CASSIGGGLVGTEAFF. CDR3 bases: TGTGCCAGTAGTATTGGTGGCGGTCTGGTGGGGACTGAAGCTTTCTTT. The genes are TRBV19 and TRBJ1-1; unclear D gene. Trimming left V 3 bases short and J 5 bases short, with 19 bases between. The germline V gene has CDR1 LNHDA and CDR2 SQIVND (reference sequence). This CDR3 contains 16 residues. The full variable domain, in which reference TRBV19 and TRBJ1-1 provide the parts outside the CDR3, is DGGITQSPKYLFRKEGQNVTLSCEQNLNHDAMYWYRQDPGQGLRLIYYSQIVNDFQKGDIAEGYSVSREKKESFPLTVTSAQKNPTAFYLCASSIGGGLVGTEAFFGQGTRLTVV.

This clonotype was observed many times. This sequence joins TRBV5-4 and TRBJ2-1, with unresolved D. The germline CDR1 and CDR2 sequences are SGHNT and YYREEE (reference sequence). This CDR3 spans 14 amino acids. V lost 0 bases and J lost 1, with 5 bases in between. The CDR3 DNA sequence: TGTGCCAGCAGCTTGGTCGCATCCTACAATGAGCAGTTCTTC. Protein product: CASSLVASYNEQFF.

This CDR3 is CSASPSGEPYEQYF. The CDR3 nucleotides read TGCAGTGCTTCCCCTAGCGGGGAGCCCTACGAGCAGTACTTC. This chain uses TRBV20-1 with TRBJ2-7; 9 bases fit TRBD2. CDR3 length equals 14 residues. The V gene end was trimmed by 5 bases and the J gene end by 2 bases; junction bases not matched to a gene: 7. Germline-derived CDR1 and CDR2 are DFQATT and SNEGSKA (reference sequence).

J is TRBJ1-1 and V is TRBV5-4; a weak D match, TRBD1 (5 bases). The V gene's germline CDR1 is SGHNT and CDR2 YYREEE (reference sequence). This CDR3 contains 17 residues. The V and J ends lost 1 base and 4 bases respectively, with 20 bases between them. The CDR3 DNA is TGTGCCAGCAGCTTGCAGGGCGGGGGAAGGGCCCTCACTGAAGCTTTCTTT. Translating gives CASSLQGGGRALTEAFF.

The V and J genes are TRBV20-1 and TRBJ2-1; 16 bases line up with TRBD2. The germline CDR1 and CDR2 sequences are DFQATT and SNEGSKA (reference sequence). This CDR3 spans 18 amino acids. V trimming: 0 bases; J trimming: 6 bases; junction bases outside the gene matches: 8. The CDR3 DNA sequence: TGCAGTGCTAGAGATGGCGGGACTAGCGGGGGGGCCTTCAATGAGCAGTTCTTC. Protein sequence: CSARDGGTSGGAFNEQFF.

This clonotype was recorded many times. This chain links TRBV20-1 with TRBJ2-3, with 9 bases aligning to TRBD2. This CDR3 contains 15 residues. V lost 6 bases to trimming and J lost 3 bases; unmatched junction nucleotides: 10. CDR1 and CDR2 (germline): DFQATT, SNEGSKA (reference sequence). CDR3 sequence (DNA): TGCAGTGCCAGCGGGGGGTGGGTTAGTACAGATACGCAGTATTTT. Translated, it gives CSASGGWVSTDTQYF.

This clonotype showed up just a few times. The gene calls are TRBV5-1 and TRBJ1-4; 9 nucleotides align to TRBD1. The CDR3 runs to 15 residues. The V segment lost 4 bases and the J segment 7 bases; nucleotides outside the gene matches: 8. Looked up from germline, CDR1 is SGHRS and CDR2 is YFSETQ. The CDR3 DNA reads TGCGCCAGCAGCCCTCGGACAGGGGTCCCTGAAAAACTGTTTTTT. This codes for CASSPRTGVPEKLFF.

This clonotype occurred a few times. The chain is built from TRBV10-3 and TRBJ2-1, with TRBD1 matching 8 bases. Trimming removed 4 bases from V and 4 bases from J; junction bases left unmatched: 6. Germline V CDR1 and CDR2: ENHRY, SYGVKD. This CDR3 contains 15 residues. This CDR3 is CAISADRERYNEQFF. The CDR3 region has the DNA TGTGCCATCAGTGCGGACAGGGAGAGGTACAATGAGCAGTTCTTC.

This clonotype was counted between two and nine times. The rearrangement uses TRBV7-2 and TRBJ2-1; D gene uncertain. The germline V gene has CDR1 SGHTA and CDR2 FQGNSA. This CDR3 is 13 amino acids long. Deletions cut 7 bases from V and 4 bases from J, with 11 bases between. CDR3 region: CASIPPTYNEQFF. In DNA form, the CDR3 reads TGTGCCAGCATCCCGCCTACATACAATGAGCAGTTCTTC.

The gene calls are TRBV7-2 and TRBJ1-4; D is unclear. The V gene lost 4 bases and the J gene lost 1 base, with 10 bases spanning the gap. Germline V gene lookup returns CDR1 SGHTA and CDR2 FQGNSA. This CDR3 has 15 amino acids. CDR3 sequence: CASSSGGGTNEKLFF. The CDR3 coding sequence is TGTGCCAGCAGCTCTGGAGGTGGAACTAATGAAAAACTGTTTTTT.

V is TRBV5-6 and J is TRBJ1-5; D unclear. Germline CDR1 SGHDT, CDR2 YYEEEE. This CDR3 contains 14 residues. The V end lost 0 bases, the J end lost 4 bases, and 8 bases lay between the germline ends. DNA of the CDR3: TGTGCCAGCAGCTTGGGGTCAGTTAATCAGCCCCAGCATTTT. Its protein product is CASSLGSVNQPQHF. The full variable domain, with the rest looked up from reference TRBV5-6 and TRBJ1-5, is DAGVTQSPTHLIKTRGQQVTLRCSPKSGHDTVSWYQQALGQGPQFIFQYYEEEERQRGNFPDRFSGHQFPNYSSELNVNALLLGDSALYLCASSLGSVNQPQHFGDGTRLSIL.

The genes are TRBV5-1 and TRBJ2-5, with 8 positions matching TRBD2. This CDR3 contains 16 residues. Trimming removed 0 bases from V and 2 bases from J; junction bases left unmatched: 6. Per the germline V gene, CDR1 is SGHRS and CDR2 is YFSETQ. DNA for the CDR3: TGCGCCAGCAGCTTGGGGTCTAGCGGGCAGCAAGAGACCCAGTACTTC. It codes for CASSLGSSGQQETQYF.

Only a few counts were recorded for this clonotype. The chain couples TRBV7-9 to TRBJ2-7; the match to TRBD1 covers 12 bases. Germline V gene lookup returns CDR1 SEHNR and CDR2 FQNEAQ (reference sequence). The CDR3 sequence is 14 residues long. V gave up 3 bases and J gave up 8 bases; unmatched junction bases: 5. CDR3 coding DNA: TGTGCCAGCAGCTTCCTAGGGACAGGGGGCCAGCAGTACTTC. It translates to CASSFLGTGGQQYF.

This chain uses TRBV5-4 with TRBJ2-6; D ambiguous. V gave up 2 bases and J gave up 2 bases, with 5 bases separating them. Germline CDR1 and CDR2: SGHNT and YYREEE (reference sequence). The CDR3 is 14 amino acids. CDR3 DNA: TGTGCCAGCAGCTTTGGCCCTGGGGCCAACGTCCTGACTTTC. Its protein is CASSFGPGANVLTF.

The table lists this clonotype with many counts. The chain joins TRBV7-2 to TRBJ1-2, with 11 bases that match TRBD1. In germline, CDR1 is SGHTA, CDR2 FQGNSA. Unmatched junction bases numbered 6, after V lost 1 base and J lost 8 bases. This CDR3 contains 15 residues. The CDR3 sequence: CASSLGGDRGSGYTF. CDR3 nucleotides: TGTGCCAGCAGCTTAGGTGGGGACAGGGGGTCCGGCTACACCTTC.